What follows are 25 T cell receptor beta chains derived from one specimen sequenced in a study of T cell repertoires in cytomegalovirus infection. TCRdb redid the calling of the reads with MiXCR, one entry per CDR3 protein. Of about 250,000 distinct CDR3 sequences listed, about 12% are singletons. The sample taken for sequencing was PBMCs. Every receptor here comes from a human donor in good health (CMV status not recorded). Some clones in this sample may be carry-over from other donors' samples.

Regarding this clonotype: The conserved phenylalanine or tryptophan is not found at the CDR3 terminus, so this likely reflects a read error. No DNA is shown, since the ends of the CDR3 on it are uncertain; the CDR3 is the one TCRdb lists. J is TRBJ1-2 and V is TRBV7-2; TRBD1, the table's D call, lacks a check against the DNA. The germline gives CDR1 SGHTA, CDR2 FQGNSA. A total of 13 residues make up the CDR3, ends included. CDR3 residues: CASTVAGQVGYAS.

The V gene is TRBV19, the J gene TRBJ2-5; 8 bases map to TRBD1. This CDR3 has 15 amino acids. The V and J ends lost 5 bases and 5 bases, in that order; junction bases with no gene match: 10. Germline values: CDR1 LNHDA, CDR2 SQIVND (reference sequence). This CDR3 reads CASSPGQGGRETQYF. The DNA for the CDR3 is TGTGCCAGTAGTCCAGGACAGGGAGGTAGGGAGACCCAGTACTTC. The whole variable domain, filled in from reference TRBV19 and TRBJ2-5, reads DGGITQSPKYLFRKEGQNVTLSCEQNLNHDAMYWYRQDPGQGLRLIYYSQIVNDFQKGDIAEGYSVSREKKESFPLTVTSAQKNPTAFYLCASSPGQGGRETQYFGPGTRLLVL.

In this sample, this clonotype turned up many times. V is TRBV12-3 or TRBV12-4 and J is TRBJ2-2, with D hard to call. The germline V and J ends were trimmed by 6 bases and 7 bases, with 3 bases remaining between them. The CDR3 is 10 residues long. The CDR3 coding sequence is TGTGCCAGCAGAGGCGGGGAGCTGTTTTTT. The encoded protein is CASRGGELFF.

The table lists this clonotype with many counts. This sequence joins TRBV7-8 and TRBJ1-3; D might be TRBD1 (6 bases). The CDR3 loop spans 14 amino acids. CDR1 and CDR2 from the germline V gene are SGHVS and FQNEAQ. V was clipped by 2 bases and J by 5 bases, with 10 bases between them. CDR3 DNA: TGTGCCAGCAGCTTACAAACAGGGAGAAACACCATATATTTT. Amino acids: CASSLQTGRNTIYF.

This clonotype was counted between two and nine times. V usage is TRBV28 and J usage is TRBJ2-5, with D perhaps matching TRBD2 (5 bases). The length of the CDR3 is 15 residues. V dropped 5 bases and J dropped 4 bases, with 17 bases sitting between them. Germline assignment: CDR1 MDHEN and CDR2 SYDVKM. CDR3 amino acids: CASSPSLGRRETQYF. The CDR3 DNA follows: TGTGCCAGCAGTCCTAGCCTAGGGCGGAGAGAGACCCAGTACTTC.

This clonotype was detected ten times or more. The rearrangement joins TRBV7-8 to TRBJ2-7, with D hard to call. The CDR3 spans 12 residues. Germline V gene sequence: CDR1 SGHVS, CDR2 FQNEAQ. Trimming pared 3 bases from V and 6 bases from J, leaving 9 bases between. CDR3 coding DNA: TGTGCCAGCAGCTTTTATGGATTCGAGCAGTACTTC. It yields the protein CASSFYGFEQYF.

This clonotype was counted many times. DNA for the CDR3: TGTGCCAGCACCATTTCTTTATCCAGGAGCACAGATACGCAGTATTTT. Amino acid sequence: CASTISLSRSTDTQYF. This chain links TRBV28 with TRBJ2-3; D is uncertain. The CDR3 totals 16 residues. V gave up 7 bases and J gave up 0 bases, with 17 bases separating them. Germline V CDR1 and CDR2: MDHEN, SYDVKM.

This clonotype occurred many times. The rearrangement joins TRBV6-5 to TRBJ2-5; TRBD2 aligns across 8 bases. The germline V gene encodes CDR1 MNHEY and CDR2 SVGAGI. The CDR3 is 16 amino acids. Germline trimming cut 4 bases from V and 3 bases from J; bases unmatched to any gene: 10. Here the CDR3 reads CASSSWTRGGKETQYF. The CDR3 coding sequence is TGTGCCAGCAGTTCCTGGACCCGGGGGGGGAAAGAGACCCAGTACTTC.

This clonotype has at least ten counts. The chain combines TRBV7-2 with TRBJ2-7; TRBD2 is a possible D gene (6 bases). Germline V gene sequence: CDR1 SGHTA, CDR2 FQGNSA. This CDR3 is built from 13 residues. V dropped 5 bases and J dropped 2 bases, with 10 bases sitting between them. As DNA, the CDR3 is TGTGCCAGCAGCCCTTGGACTACCTACGAGCAGTACTTC. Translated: CASSPWTTYEQYF.

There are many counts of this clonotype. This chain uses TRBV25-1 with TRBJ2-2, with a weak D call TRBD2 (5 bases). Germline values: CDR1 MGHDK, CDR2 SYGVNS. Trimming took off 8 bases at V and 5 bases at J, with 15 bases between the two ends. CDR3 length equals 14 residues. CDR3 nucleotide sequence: TGTGCCAGCTCTAGAGAGGGCTGGACCGGGGAGCTGTTTTTT. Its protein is CASSREGWTGELFF.

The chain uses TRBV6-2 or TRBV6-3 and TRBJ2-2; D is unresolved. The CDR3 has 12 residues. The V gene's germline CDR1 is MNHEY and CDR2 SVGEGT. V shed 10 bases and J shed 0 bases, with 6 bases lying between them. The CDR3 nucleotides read TGTGCCACCGCTACGAACACCGGGGAGCTGTTTTTT. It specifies CATATNTGELFF.

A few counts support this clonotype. CDR3 sequence (DNA): TGTGCCAGCAGCGTCGCTGGCGGGGGGCTTAACACTGAAGCTTTCTTT. Amino acid sequence: CASSVAGGGLNTEAFF. The chain is built from TRBV9 and TRBJ1-1, with D maybe TRBD1 (6 bases). Germline lookup yields CDR1 SGDLS and CDR2 YYNGEE. V gave up 2 bases and J gave up 2 bases, with 16 bases separating them. The CDR3 loop spans 16 amino acids.

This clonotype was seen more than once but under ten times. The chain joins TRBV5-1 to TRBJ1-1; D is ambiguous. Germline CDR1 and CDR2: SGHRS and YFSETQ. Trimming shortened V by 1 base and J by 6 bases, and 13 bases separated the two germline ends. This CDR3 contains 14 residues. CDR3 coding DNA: TGCGCCAGCAGCTTGCAAGGGAGGAGGTCTGAAGCTTTCTTT. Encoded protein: CASSLQGRRSEAFF.

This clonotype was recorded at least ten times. CDR3: CASSRGGVGYEQYF. In DNA, the CDR3 is TGTGCCAGCAGCCGTGGGGGGGTGGGCTACGAGCAGTACTTC. The V gene is TRBV28, the J gene TRBJ2-7, with 7 bases matching TRBD2. The V and J ends lost 6 bases and 3 bases, in that order; junction bases with no gene match: 8. The CDR3 has 14 residues. The germline CDR1 and CDR2 sequences are MDHEN and SYDVKM.

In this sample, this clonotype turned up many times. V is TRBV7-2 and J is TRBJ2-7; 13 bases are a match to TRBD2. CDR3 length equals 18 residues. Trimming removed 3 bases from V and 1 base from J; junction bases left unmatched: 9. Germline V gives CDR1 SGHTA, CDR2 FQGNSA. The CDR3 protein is CASSLERTSGSTSYEQYF. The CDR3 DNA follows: TGTGCCAGCAGCTTGGAGAGGACTAGCGGGAGTACTTCCTACGAGCAGTACTTC.

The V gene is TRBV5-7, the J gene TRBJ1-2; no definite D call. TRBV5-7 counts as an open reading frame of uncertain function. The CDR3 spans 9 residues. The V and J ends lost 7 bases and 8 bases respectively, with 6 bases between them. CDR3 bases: TGTGCCAGCGGAAGAGGCTACACCTTC. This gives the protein CASGRGYTF.

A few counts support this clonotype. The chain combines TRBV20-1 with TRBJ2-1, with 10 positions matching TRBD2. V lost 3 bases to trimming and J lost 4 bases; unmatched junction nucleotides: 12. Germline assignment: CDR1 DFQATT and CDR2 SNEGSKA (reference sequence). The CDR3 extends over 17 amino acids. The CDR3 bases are TGCAGTGCTAGCGGGGGACTAGCGCCCCGTCGTTACAATGAGCAGTTCTTC. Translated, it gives CSASGGLAPRRYNEQFF.

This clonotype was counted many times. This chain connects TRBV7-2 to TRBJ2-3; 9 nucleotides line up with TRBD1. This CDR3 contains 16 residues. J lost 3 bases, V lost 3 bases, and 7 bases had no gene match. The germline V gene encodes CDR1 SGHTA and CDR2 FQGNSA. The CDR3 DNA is TGTGCCAGCAGCTTTTCCGGGACAGGGAGTACAGATACGCAGTATTTT. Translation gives CASSFSGTGSTDTQYF.

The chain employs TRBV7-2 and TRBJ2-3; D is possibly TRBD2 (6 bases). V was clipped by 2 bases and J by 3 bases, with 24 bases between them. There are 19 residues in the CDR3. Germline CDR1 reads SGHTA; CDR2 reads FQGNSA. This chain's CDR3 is CASSLRPIRETGRTDTQYF. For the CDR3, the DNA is TGTGCCAGCAGCTTACGCCCGATCCGGGAGACCGGCCGAACAGATACGCAGTATTTT. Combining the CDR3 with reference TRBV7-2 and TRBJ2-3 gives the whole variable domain GAGVSQSPSNKVTEKGKDVELRCDPISGHTALYWYRQSLGQGLEFLIYFQGNSAPDKSGLPSDRFSAERTGGSVSTLTIQRTQQEDSAVYLCASSLRPIRETGRTDTQYFGPGTRLTVL.

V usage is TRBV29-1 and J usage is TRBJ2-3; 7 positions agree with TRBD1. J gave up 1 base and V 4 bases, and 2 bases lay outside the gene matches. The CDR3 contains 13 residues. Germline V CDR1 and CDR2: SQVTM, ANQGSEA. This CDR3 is CSVGTGGTDTQYF. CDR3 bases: TGCAGCGTTGGAACAGGGGGCACAGATACGCAGTATTTT.

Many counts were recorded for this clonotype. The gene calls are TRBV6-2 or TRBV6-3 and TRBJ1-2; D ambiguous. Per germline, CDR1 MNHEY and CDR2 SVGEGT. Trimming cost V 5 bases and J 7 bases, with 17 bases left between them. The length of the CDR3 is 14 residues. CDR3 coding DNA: TGTGCCAGCAGTAGGAACGGGCGGAATTCTGGCTACACCTTC. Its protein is CASSRNGRNSGYTF.

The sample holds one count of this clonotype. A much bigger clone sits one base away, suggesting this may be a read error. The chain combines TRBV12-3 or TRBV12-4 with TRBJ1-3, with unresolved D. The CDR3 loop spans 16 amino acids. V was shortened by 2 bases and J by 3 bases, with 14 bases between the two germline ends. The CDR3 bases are TGTGCCAGCAGTTTACGGTCTGAGACAAATGGAAACACCATATATTTT. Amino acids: CASSLRSETNGNTIYF.

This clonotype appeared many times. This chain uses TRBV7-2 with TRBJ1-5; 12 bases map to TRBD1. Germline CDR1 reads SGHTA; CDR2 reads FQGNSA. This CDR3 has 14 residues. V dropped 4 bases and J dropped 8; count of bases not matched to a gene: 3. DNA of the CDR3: TGTGCCAGCAGCTCGGGACAGGGGGCGAAGCCCCAGCATTTT. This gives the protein CASSSGQGAKPQHF. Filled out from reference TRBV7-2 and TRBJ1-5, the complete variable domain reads GAGVSQSPSNKVTEKGKDVELRCDPISGHTALYWYRQSLGQGLEFLIYFQGNSAPDKSGLPSDRFSAERTGGSVSTLTIQRTQQEDSAVYLCASSSGQGAKPQHFGDGTRLSIL.

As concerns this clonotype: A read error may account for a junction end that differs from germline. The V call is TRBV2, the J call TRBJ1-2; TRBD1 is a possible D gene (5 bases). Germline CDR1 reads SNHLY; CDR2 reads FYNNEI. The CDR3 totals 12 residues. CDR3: CASNEGAGGYTF. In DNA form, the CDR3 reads TGTGCCAGCAATGAAGGGGCGGGGGGCTACACCTTC.

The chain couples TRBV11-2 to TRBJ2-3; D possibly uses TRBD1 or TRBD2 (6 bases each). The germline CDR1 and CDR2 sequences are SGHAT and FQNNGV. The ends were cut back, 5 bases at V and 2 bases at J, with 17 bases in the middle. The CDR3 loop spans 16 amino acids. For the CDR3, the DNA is TGTGCCAGCAGCCCACTCCGAGGGGGGATCACAGATACGCAGTATTTT. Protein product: CASSPLRGGITDTQYF. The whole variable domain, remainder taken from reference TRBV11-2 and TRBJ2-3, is EAGVAQSPRYKIIEKRQSVAFWCNPISGHATLYWYQQILGQGPKLLIQFQNNGVVDDSQLPKDRFSAERLKGVDSTLKIQPAKLEDSAVYLCASSPLRGGITDTQYFGPGTRLTVL.